Listed here is a single TCR beta chain. The identical CDR3 is also encoded by other nucleotide sequences in the sample. This CDR3 region has 14 residues. After removal of 5 bases from V and 1 base from J, the junction contained 3 bases not matched to a gene. Germline CDR1 SGHRS, CDR2 YFSETQ. These data belong to a study of shared clonotypes between healthy human individuals. This table comes from immunoSEQ multiplex PCR, and its TCRdb copy is limited to in-frame clones, with some not included. The sample shows over a million clones, approximately 98% of them seen only once. This sequence joins TRBV5-1 and TRBJ2-7; 10 bases align to TRBD2. Sequenced input: naive CD4+ T cells sorted from blood. Subset reported: CD45RA+ positively selected. This TCR came from a man aged 30-40 years in good health. CDR3 amino acids: CASSRTSGSYEQYF. The CDR3 DNA sequence: TGCGCCAGCAGTAGGACTAGCGGATCCTACGAGCAGTACTTC.